These 19 T cell receptor beta chains share one sample of origin, sequenced in a study of shared clonotypes between healthy human individuals. Sequencing was performed with immunoSEQ multiplex PCR; in TCRdb, only in-frame clones are kept and a portion is missing. The repertoire holds 1 million to 1.3 million clones, with 70% to 80% as singletons. Sequencing input: memory CD4+ T cells from PBMCs. Indicated subset: CD45RA-negative fraction. The source is a man aged 18 to 35 in good health. Some clones in this sample may be carry-over from other donors' samples.

A note on this clone: A far larger clone is one nucleotide away, so this likely arose from a read error. The sample carries other DNA sequences with the same CDR3. The rearrangement uses TRBV28 and TRBJ1-2, with unresolved D. Trimming stripped 6 bases from V and 3 bases from J, with 8 bases between. The CDR3 totals 12 residues. Per the germline V gene, CDR1 is MDHEN and CDR2 is SYDVKM. This chain's CDR3 is CASSSGYYGYTF. CDR3 nucleotides: TGTGCCAGCAGCTCGGGGTACTATGGCTACACCTTC.

The V and J genes are TRBV27 and TRBJ1-3; 8 nucleotides match TRBD1. The trim removed 5 bases at V and 2 bases at J, leaving 5 bases unmatched. The CDR3 runs to 15 residues. Per germline, CDR1 MNHEY and CDR2 SMNVEV (reference sequence). The CDR3, as DNA: TGTGCCAGCAGTGCCGCGACAGGGGCTGGAAACACCATATATTTT. This gives the protein CASSAATGAGNTIYF.

The chain couples TRBV9 to TRBJ2-7, with D possibly TRBD2 on 6 matching bases. This CDR3 has 14 amino acids. Per germline, CDR1 SGDLS and CDR2 YYNGEE. V was clipped by 4 bases and J by 2 bases, with 13 bases between them. The CDR3 loop is CASSPRTGAYEQYF. In DNA form, the CDR3 reads TGTGCCAGCAGCCCCCGGACGGGGGCCTACGAGCAGTACTTC.

The V and J genes are TRBV20-1 and TRBJ2-7, with a possible D match to TRBD2 (5 bases). CDR1 and CDR2 (germline): DFQATT, SNEGSKA (reference sequence). The CDR3 is 11 residues long. CDR3 amino acids: CRVVRGSEQYF. The CDR3 DNA is TGCAGGGTAGTCCGAGGGAGCGAGCAGTACTTC.

The gene calls are TRBV28 and TRBJ2-1, with 15 bases fitting TRBD2. The CDR3 length is 17 residues. CDR1 is MDHEN, CDR2 SYDVKM, per germline. Trimming at V came to 6 bases and at J to 8 bases, leaving 11 bases not matched to a gene. The CDR3 is CASRHTGTSGRRYEQFF. CDR3 nucleotide sequence: TGTGCCAGCAGACATACCGGGACTAGCGGGAGGAGGTATGAGCAGTTCTTC.

The CDR3 region is CSYYGPGDEAFF. The CDR3 nucleotides read TGCAGCTACTACGGGCCCGGGGATGAAGCTTTCTTT. The V and J genes are TRBV29-1 and TRBJ1-1; D remains ambiguous. V was trimmed by 8 bases and J by 7 bases, leaving 17 bases between them. This CDR3 spans 12 amino acids. Germline CDR1 reads SQVTM; CDR2 reads ANQGSEA.

The CDR3 here is CSVTLRAEAFF. The CDR3 region has the DNA TGCAGTGTGACCCTCCGGGCTGAAGCTTTCTTT. The V gene is TRBV20-1, the J gene TRBJ1-1; D remains unclear. Deletions cut 7 bases from V and 6 bases from J, with 12 bases between. Germline V gene sequence: CDR1 DFQATT, CDR2 SNEGSKA (reference sequence). The CDR3 runs to 11 residues.

This clone has only one observation. The genes are TRBV5-1 and TRBJ1-4, with D possibly matching TRBD1 (5 bases). This CDR3 region has 15 residues. V shed 3 bases and J shed 3 bases, with 12 bases lying between them. CDR1 and CDR2 from the germline V gene are SGHRS and YFSETQ. The CDR3 sequence: CASSWGTGSNEKLFF. The CDR3 coding sequence is TGCGCCAGCAGCTGGGGGACCGGTTCTAATGAAAAACTGTTTTTT.

This clone was counted a few times. The rearrangement links TRBV28 to TRBJ1-5; D gene uncertain. Germline values: CDR1 MDHEN, CDR2 SYDVKM. The CDR3 totals 13 residues. V was pared by 6 bases and J by 2 bases, with 8 bases between. The CDR3 spells CASSRSGNQPQHF. The CDR3 nucleotides read TGTGCCAGCAGCCGTAGTGGCAATCAGCCCCAGCATTTT. Filled out from reference TRBV28 and TRBJ1-5, the complete variable domain reads DVKVTQSSRYLVKRTGEKVFLECVQDMDHENMFWYRQDPGLGLRLIYFSYDVKMKEKGDIPEGYSVSREKKERFSLILESASTNQTSMYLCASSRSGNQPQHFGDGTRLSIL.

V gene TRBV28 combines with J gene TRBJ2-5, with 11 nucleotides matching TRBD2. Germline CDR1 MDHEN, CDR2 SYDVKM. This CDR3 region has 15 residues. V lost 3 bases to trimming and J lost 6 bases; unmatched junction nucleotides: 6. The DNA of the CDR3 is TGTGCCAGCAGTTTGACTAGCGGGGAGGAGAAGACCCAGTACTTC. It specifies CASSLTSGEEKTQYF.

Comment on this clone: Given a much more abundant clone one base away, this may be a read error. The gene calls are TRBV7-8 and TRBJ1-1; no definite D call. This CDR3 spans 14 amino acids. Looked up from germline, CDR1 is SGHVS and CDR2 is FQNEAQ. The V end was cut by 4 bases, the J end by 8 bases, with 17 bases between. The CDR3 DNA is TGTGCCAGCAGCTCCCCGAGAACACGCACCGAAGCTTTCTTT. Translating it yields CASSSPRTRTEAFF.

V usage is TRBV7-6 and J usage is TRBJ1-3; D gene uncertain. CDR1 and CDR2 (germline): SGHVS, FNYEAQ. The CDR3 is 15 amino acids. V lost 1 base, J lost 0 bases, and 7 bases lay in between. CDR3 coding DNA: TGTGCCAGCAGCTTAGGAACGGACTCTGGAAACACCATATATTTT. Protein: CASSLGTDSGNTIYF.

About this clone: Different DNA sequences within this sample yield the same CDR3. The chain links TRBV7-2 to TRBJ1-1, with D perhaps matching TRBD1 (6 bases). This CDR3 comprises 16 residues. V dropped 1 base and J dropped 2 bases, with 14 bases sitting between them. Germline V gene data show CDR1 as SGHTA and CDR2 as FQGNSA. The CDR3 nucleotides read TGTGCCAGCAGCTTAGTGGGGGGGGCAGGAAACACTGAAGCTTTCTTT. This codes for CASSLVGGAGNTEAFF. Complete variable domain (other parts from reference TRBV7-2 and TRBJ1-1): GAGVSQSPSNKVTEKGKDVELRCDPISGHTALYWYRQSLGQGLEFLIYFQGNSAPDKSGLPSDRFSAERTGGSVSTLTIQRTQQEDSAVYLCASSLVGGAGNTEAFFGQGTRLTVV.

This clone occurred once. The rearrangement uses TRBV5-4 and TRBJ2-5; a possible D gene is TRBD1 (6 bases). CDR1 SGHNT and CDR2 YYREEE come from the germline V gene (reference sequence). V lost 4 bases and J 3 bases, leaving 13 bases between the germline ends. The CDR3 is 14 amino acids. This CDR3 is CASSHPDRKETQYF. The DNA for the CDR3 is TGTGCCAGCAGCCATCCGGACAGAAAAGAGACCCAGTACTTC.

The chain links TRBV11-2 to TRBJ1-1; 7 bases agree with TRBD1. The CDR3 runs 13 residues. Germline lookup yields CDR1 SGHAT and CDR2 FQNNGV. With 5 bases clipped from V and 9 bases from J, the junction kept 9 bases outside the gene matches. This CDR3 reads CASSRQGLSQAFF. The CDR3 DNA sequence: TGTGCCAGCAGCCGACAGGGTTTGAGTCAAGCTTTCTTT.

V gene TRBV20-1 combines with J gene TRBJ1-5; D gene ambiguous. The CDR3 spans 10 residues. Germline CDR1 reads DFQATT; CDR2 reads SNEGSKA (reference sequence). V was shortened by 6 bases and J by 10 bases, with 10 bases between the two germline ends. This CDR3 reads CSAAGFPQHF. The CDR3 DNA sequence: TGCAGTGCCGCGGGGTTCCCCCAGCATTTT.

This chain connects TRBV7-2 to TRBJ1-4, with D unclear. CDR3 length equals 15 residues. CDR1 SGHTA and CDR2 FQGNSA come from the germline V gene. The ends were cut back, 1 base at V and 8 bases at J, with 14 bases in the middle. CDR3 nucleotides: TGTGCCAGCAGCTTAGGGGCCCAGGCTTTGGAAAAACTGTTTTTT. It translates to CASSLGAQALEKLFF.

A note on this clone: A much larger clone differs from this one at a single base, so this may be a read error. The chain employs TRBV7-2 and TRBJ2-7, with 10 nucleotides matching TRBD2. Germline-derived CDR1 and CDR2 are SGHTA and FQGNSA. V lost 4 bases to trimming and J lost 1 base; unmatched junction nucleotides: 4. This CDR3 has 15 amino acids. CDR3 nucleotides: TGTGCCAGCAGCTACGGACTAGCGGAATCCTACGAGCAGTACTTC. It translates to CASSYGLAESYEQYF.

The rearrangement links TRBV4-3 to TRBJ1-2; D gene unclear. Looked up from germline, CDR1 is LGHNA and CDR2 is YSLEER. The CDR3 is 15 residues long. Trimming cost V 0 bases and J 6 bases, with 14 bases left between them. The CDR3 is CASSQDSRRLHGYTF. CDR3 sequence (DNA): TGCGCCAGCAGCCAAGACTCCCGCAGGCTCCATGGCTACACCTTC.